Shown below are 32 T cell receptor beta chains from a single sample sequenced in a study of tumor-infiltrating lymphocytes in oesophageal squamous cell carcinoma. TCRdb re-analysed the PCR reads in MiXCR, keeping a single row per CDR3 protein. The table includes roughly 13,000 distinct CDR3 sequences, about 50% detected once. Input material: blood. The receptors were sampled from a male donor with esophageal squamous cell carcinoma.

This clonotype was detected a few times. V usage is TRBV7-3 and J usage is TRBJ2-1, with TRBD2 matching over 7 bases. Trimming removed 2 bases from V and 3 bases from J; junction bases left unmatched: 4. CDR3 length equals 15 residues. In germline, CDR1 is SGHTA, CDR2 FQGTGA. The CDR3 spells CASSLEGGSYNEQFF. The CDR3, as DNA: TGTGCCAGCAGCTTAGAGGGCGGGAGCTACAATGAGCAGTTCTTC.

The table lists this clonotype with a few counts. This sequence joins TRBV20-1 and TRBJ2-1; TRBD2 aligns across 8 bases. The germline V gene encodes CDR1 DFQATT and CDR2 SNEGSKA (reference sequence). The CDR3 has 13 residues. V was pared by 8 bases and J by 10 bases, with 13 bases of the junction left unmatched. The CDR3 loop reads CSCEAGENGEQFF. In nucleotides, the CDR3 is TGCAGTTGCGAAGCGGGAGAGAATGGGGAGCAGTTCTTC.

The rearrangement uses TRBV7-3 and TRBJ2-7; maybe TRBD2 (6 bases). Germline V gives CDR1 SGHTA, CDR2 FQGTGA. The CDR3 totals 13 residues. Trimming cost V 5 bases and J 3 bases, with 11 bases left between them. This chain's CDR3 is CASSPRRGYEQYF. CDR3 sequence (DNA): TGTGCCAGCAGCCCTCGGAGGGGCTACGAGCAGTACTTC.

In its sample, this clonotype was seen many times. The chain links TRBV12-3 or TRBV12-4 to TRBJ1-2, with 10 bases lining up with TRBD1. J lost 8 bases, V lost 6 bases, and 12 bases had no gene match. This CDR3 contains 15 residues. The CDR3, as DNA: TGTGCCAGCAGATACGACGCGACAGGGGGCGCAGGCTACACCTTC. Protein sequence: CASRYDATGGAGYTF.

This clonotype was recorded many times. V and J are TRBV11-3 and TRBJ2-2, with D perhaps TRBD1 or TRBD2 (5 bases each). Germline V CDR1 and CDR2: SGHNT, YENEEA. CDR3 length: 14 amino acids. Trimming left V 0 bases short and J 6 bases short, with 8 bases between. The CDR3 bases are TGTGCCAGCAGCTTAGAGGGACGTTCCGGGGAGCTGTTTTTT. Translated: CASSLEGRSGELFF.

This clonotype is deemed medium-sized (0.01 to 0.1%). Here the CDR3 DNA reads TGTGCCAGCAGCGTTAGCGGGGGGCAGTTCTTC. Protein product: CASSVSGGQFF. This chain connects TRBV7-8 to TRBJ2-1; 9 bases fit TRBD2. CDR1 is SGHVS and CDR2 is FQNEAQ in the germline V gene. Trimming took 5 bases from V and 12 from J; bases not matched to a gene: 2. This CDR3 spans 11 amino acids.

The chain employs TRBV7-9 and TRBJ2-2; the D gene is possibly TRBD2 (6 bases). Germline values: CDR1 SEHNR, CDR2 FQNEAQ (reference sequence). Trimming took off 4 bases at V and 4 bases at J, with 10 bases between the two ends. CDR3 length equals 14 residues. DNA of the CDR3: TGTGCCAGCAGCTCCGGGGACTTCACCGGGGAGCTGTTTTTT. Translation: CASSSGDFTGELFF.

This clonotype has only a few counts. Its ends do not fully match the called genes, so a read error is possible. The chain employs TRBV19 and TRBJ2-7, with 11 bases fitting TRBD2. The DNA matches TRBJ2-1 better at its end, which makes the J call doubtful. The CDR3 has 15 amino acids. The germline V gene has CDR1 LNHDA and CDR2 SQIVND (reference sequence). CDR3 sequence: CASRIVAGGPNEQFF. In nucleotides, the CDR3 is TGTGCCAGTAGAATAGTAGCGGGAGGGCCTAATGAGCAGTTCTTC.

This chain joins TRBV11-3 and TRBJ2-1; no clear D gene. The DNA end lines up better with TRBJ2-7; the J call may be wrong. CDR3 length: 11 amino acids. Germline CDR1 SGHNT, CDR2 YENEEA. DNA of the CDR3: TGTGCCAGCAGCTTAGCCCACGAGCAGTACTTC. Encoded protein: CASSLAHEQYF.

The rearrangement links TRBV27 to TRBJ1-5; 8 nucleotides agree with TRBD1. CDR3 size: 17 residues. Trimming removed 6 bases from V and 1 base from J; junction bases left unmatched: 11. Germline V gene data show CDR1 as MNHEY and CDR2 as SMNVEV (reference sequence). The CDR3 sequence is CASRANRGLISNQPQHF. The CDR3 bases are TGTGCCAGCAGAGCAAACAGGGGGTTAATAAGCAATCAGCCCCAGCATTTT.

There are many counts of this clonotype. This chain links TRBV6-6 with TRBJ1-1, with TRBD1 matching over 10 bases. With V trimmed by 2 bases and J by 4 bases, 7 bases remained unmatched. Per germline, CDR1 MNHNY and CDR2 SVGAGI (reference sequence). The CDR3 totals 16 residues. This CDR3 is CASSYGTGVLGTEAFF. CDR3 nucleotide sequence: TGTGCCAGCAGTTACGGGACAGGGGTCCTCGGCACTGAAGCTTTCTTT.

With respect to this clonotype: This may come from a read error, since a much larger clone is one base off. This sequence joins TRBV6-8 and TRBJ2-5; 7 bases are a match to TRBD1. The better agreement between TRBJ2-1 and the DNA end casts doubt on the J call. The CDR3 is made up of 14 amino acids. Germline V gives CDR1 MNHGY, CDR2 SAAAGT. CDR3 residues: CASSNRDSSYEQFF. The CDR3 DNA reads TGTGCCAGCAGTAACCGGGACAGCTCCTACGAGCAGTTCTTC.

This clonotype was found many times. A much larger clone lies a single base off, so this may be a read error. The chain recombines TRBV7-9 with TRBJ2-7; TRBD2 matches at 12 bases. V lost 5 bases and J lost 7; bases outside the gene matches: 12. The CDR3 has 16 residues. Germline CDR1 and CDR2: SEHNR and FQNEAQ (reference sequence). The CDR3 nucleotides read TGTGCCAGCAGCAGAGGACTAGCGGGAAGGTGGGATGAGCAGTACTTC. It encodes CASSRGLAGRWDEQYF.

This clonotype was seen a few times. The chain employs TRBV7-6 and TRBJ2-3; D not certain. The better agreement between TRBJ2-5 and the DNA end casts doubt on the J call. This CDR3 is 14 amino acids long. Looked up from germline, CDR1 is SGHVS and CDR2 is FNYEAQ. CDR3 in amino acids: CASSLGTGQETQYF. Written as DNA, the CDR3 is TGTGCCAGCAGCTTAGGGACGGGCCAAGAGACCCAGTACTTC.

Ten or more counts support this clonotype. V gene TRBV5-5 combines with J gene TRBJ2-7, with D perhaps TRBD1 (5 bases). The CDR3 length is 12 residues. CDR1 and CDR2 (germline): SGHKS, YYEKEE (reference sequence). V lost 3 bases and J 3 bases, leaving 7 bases between the germline ends. The DNA for the CDR3 is TGTGCCAGCAGCTCCCAGGGCTACGAGCAGTACTTC. Its protein product is CASSSQGYEQYF.

This chain joins TRBV7-8 and TRBJ2-5, with TRBD2 matching over 10 bases. V was pared by 0 bases and J by 2 bases, with 3 bases of the junction left unmatched. CDR3 length equals 16 residues. CDR1 is SGHVS, CDR2 FQNEAQ, per germline. The CDR3 DNA sequence: TGTGCCAGCAGCTTAGCGCCTAGCGGGGGACAAGAGACCCAGTACTTC. Translating gives CASSLAPSGGQETQYF.

This rearrangement joins TRBV6-1 to TRBJ2-3, with D maybe TRBD2 (5 bases). The CDR3 contains 13 residues. CDR1 and CDR2 (germline): MNHNS, SASEGT. Trimming took off 6 bases at V and 1 base at J, with 8 bases between the two ends. The CDR3 bases are TGTGCCAGCAGCCCCGGGGGCACAGATACGCAGTATTTT. This sequence encodes CASSPGGTDTQYF.

This clonotype turned up a few times. A much larger clone sits a single nucleotide away, making a read error possible. The chain has TRBV6-1 and TRBJ2-7, with 7 bases lining up with TRBD1. Germline values: CDR1 MNHNS, CDR2 SASEGT. This CDR3 is built from 13 residues. As DNA, the CDR3 is TGTGCCAACAGTGGACAGGCCCAGGCTGAGCAGTACTTC. Protein: CANSGQAQAEQYF.

This rearrangement joins TRBV11-2 to TRBJ2-4; D is unresolved. From germline, CDR1 is SGHAT and CDR2 FQNNGV. The CDR3 is 13 residues long. V gave up 1 base and J gave up 13 bases, with 14 bases separating them. The CDR3 loop reads CASSLGQYNEQYF. CDR3 bases: TGTGCCAGCAGCTTAGGCCAATACAATGAGCAGTACTTC.

This clonotype is medium-sized by share. This chain uses TRBV11-3 with TRBJ2-1; tentative D call: TRBD1 (6 bases). CDR3 length equals 15 residues. V lost 2 bases to trimming and J lost 6 bases, with 14 bases between them. CDR1 is SGHNT and CDR2 is YENEEA in the germline V gene. The CDR3 DNA reads TGTGCCAGCAGCTTAACCTCGGGACAAGGCAATGAGCAGTTCTTC. This gives the protein CASSLTSGQGNEQFF.

The J gene is TRBJ2-4, the V gene TRBV2; TRBD1 agrees at 12 bases. The end of the DNA is better explained by TRBJ1-2, so the J call may be wrong. The CDR3 extends over 15 amino acids. CDR1 is SNHLY, CDR2 FYNNEI, per germline. Here the CDR3 DNA reads TGTGCCAGCAGCGTACCGGGACAGGGGGCGCGAGGCTACACCTTC. It specifies CASSVPGQGARGYTF.

Many counts were recorded for this clonotype. The junction departs from germline at one end; a sequencing error may be responsible. This sequence joins TRBV7-7 and TRBJ2-3; D unclear. This CDR3 is built from 13 residues. Germline assignment: CDR1 SSHAT and CDR2 FNYEAQ (reference sequence). For the CDR3, the DNA is TGTGCTAGCAGCTTAAGCGGCACAGATACGCAGTATTTT. Encoded protein: CASSLSGTDTQYF.

This clonotype counts as medium-sized. The rearrangement joins TRBV12-3 or TRBV12-4 to TRBJ2-5, with a tentative D call TRBD1 (6 bases). The CDR3 covers 17 residues. Trimming shortened V by 5 bases and J by 3 bases, and 22 bases separated the two germline ends. CDR3 sequence: CASSNGLQGPEEETQYF. In DNA, the CDR3 is TGTGCCAGCAGTAATGGGCTACAGGGACCTGAAGAAGAGACCCAGTACTTC.

The rearrangement uses TRBV5-5 and TRBJ2-7; no definite D call. Germline V CDR1 and CDR2: SGHKS, YYEKEE (reference sequence). The V end was cut by 4 bases, the J end by 1 base, with 6 bases between. The CDR3 runs 12 residues. CDR3 sequence: CASSPRSYEQYF. The DNA for the CDR3 is TGTGCCAGCAGCCCCCGGTCCTACGAGCAGTACTTC. Full variable domain (missing parts from reference TRBV5-5 and TRBJ2-7): DAGVTQSPTHLIKTRGQQVTLRCSPISGHKSVSWYQQVLGQGPQFIFQYYEKEERGRGNFPDRFSARQFPNYSSELNVNALLLGDSALYLCASSPRSYEQYFGPGTRLTVT.

The V call is TRBV5-4, the J call TRBJ1-4; D is possibly TRBD1 (6 bases). This CDR3 has 16 amino acids. Per the germline V gene, CDR1 is SGHNT and CDR2 is YYREEE (reference sequence). V lost 4 bases and J 1 base, leaving 14 bases between the germline ends. The CDR3 reads CASSMRQDGTNEKLFF. In DNA form, the CDR3 reads TGTGCCAGCAGCATGAGACAGGACGGAACTAATGAAAAACTGTTTTTT.

This clonotype was seen only a few times. Being one base from a much bigger clone, this may be a read error. The rearrangement joins TRBV19 to TRBJ2-5; 8 bases line up with TRBD2. Germline trimming cut 4 bases from V and 11 bases from J; bases unmatched to any gene: 15. The CDR3 has 15 residues. The germline V gene encodes CDR1 LNHDA and CDR2 SQIVND (reference sequence). CDR3 protein: CASSTGTRGYNEQYF. The CDR3 DNA is TGTGCCAGTAGTACCGGGACTAGGGGTTACAATGAGCAGTACTTC.

The chain combines TRBV24-1 with TRBJ2-2; D not certain. Trimming stripped 4 bases from V and 6 bases from J, with 14 bases between. From germline, CDR1 is KGHDR and CDR2 SFDVKD. CDR3 size: 15 residues. The CDR3 loop reads CATSDPPPSAGELFF. CDR3 nucleotides: TGTGCCACCAGTGACCCCCCCCCTTCGGCCGGGGAGCTGTTTTTT.

This clonotype was counted a few times. The gene calls are TRBV7-6 and TRBJ2-1; TRBD2 matches 9 bases. The CDR3 runs 20 residues. V gave up 1 base and J gave up 1 base; unmatched junction bases: 14. The V gene's germline CDR1 is SGHVS and CDR2 FNYEAQ. Here the CDR3 reads CASSLVQGTSRVVSYNEQFF. The CDR3 DNA follows: TGTGCCAGCAGCTTAGTACAAGGGACTAGCAGGGTAGTGTCCTACAATGAGCAGTTCTTC.

The chain recombines TRBV7-2 with TRBJ2-1, with 8 bases aligning to TRBD1. TRBJ2-7 matches the DNA end more closely, so the J call is doubtful. The CDR3 extends over 15 amino acids. In germline, CDR1 is SGHTA, CDR2 FQGNSA. CDR3 coding DNA: TGTGCCAGCAGCCTAATTACGGGACAGGCCTACGAGCAGTACTTC. Its protein is CASSLITGQAYEQYF.

This clonotype was seen a few times. The chain has TRBV28 and TRBJ2-5, with 7 bases matching TRBD1. The end of the DNA aligns better with TRBJ2-7, so the J call may be wrong. Germline loops: CDR1 MDHEN, CDR2 SYDVKM. The CDR3 length is 16 residues. The CDR3 reads CASSSPGQSRPYEQYF. CDR3 DNA: TGTGCCAGCAGTTCTCCGGGACAGTCCCGTCCCTACGAGCAGTACTTC.

This clonotype has just one count. In DNA form, the CDR3 reads TGTGCCAGCAGTAGACAGGGATTGATGTTGGGCAATGAGCAGTTCTTC. Translating it yields CASSRQGLMLGNEQFF. The J gene is TRBJ2-1, the V gene TRBV6-2 or TRBV6-3, with TRBD1 identical over 7 bases. The CDR3 has 16 residues. Germline V gene lookup returns CDR1 MNHEY and CDR2 SVGEGT. Trimming at V came to 5 bases and at J to 6 bases, leaving 13 bases not matched to a gene.

This clonotype appeared once. A read error is likely, as this CDR3 ends without the conserved phenylalanine or tryptophan. The DNA is omitted, as the CDR3 cannot be located on it reliably, and the CDR3 follows TCRdb's listing. The J gene is TRBJ2-3, the V gene TRBV7-2; TRBD1, as called in the table, went unchecked against the DNA. The germline V gene encodes CDR1 SGHTA and CDR2 FQGNSA. The CDR3 is 15 amino acids in total, end residues counted. CDR3 residues: CASSSGVSHEQFFGP.